A single sample is the source of the 15 T cell receptor beta chains below, sequenced in a study of T cell responses to AZD1222 COVID-19 vaccine. Generated by immunoSEQ multiplex PCR, the TCRdb table keeps only in-frame clones and is missing some. The sample records approximately 100,000 clones, 85% to 90% being singletons. The input for sequencing was peripheral blood, taken 28 days after the second AZD1222 dose. The receptors shown here come from an adult who received the AZD1222 COVID-19 vaccine.

The chain recombines TRBV5-1 with TRBJ2-7, with TRBD2 identical over 10 bases. The CDR3 has 15 amino acids. The V segment lost 3 bases and the J segment 6 bases; nucleotides outside the gene matches: 9. The germline V gene encodes CDR1 SGHRS and CDR2 YFSETQ. Here the CDR3 DNA reads TGCGCCAGCAGCTCGGGACCGGGACTAGCGTTCGAGCAGTACTTC. Its protein product is CASSSGPGLAFEQYF.

This clone appeared once. This sequence joins TRBV9 and TRBJ2-2; TRBD2 agrees at 7 bases. The trim removed 3 bases at V and 1 base at J, leaving 3 bases unmatched. The germline V gene encodes CDR1 SGDLS and CDR2 YYNGEE. This CDR3 comprises 15 residues. DNA of the CDR3: TGTGCCAGCAGCGCGGCGGGGGTGAACACCGGGGAGCTGTTTTTT. It encodes CASSAAGVNTGELFF.

The J gene is TRBJ1-1, the V gene TRBV7-3, with D perhaps matching TRBD1 (5 bases). CDR3 length: 15 amino acids. V gave up 2 bases and J gave up 5 bases, with 15 bases separating them. Germline V gene lookup returns CDR1 SGHTA and CDR2 FQGTGA. The CDR3 bases are TGTGCCAGCAGCTTAGGCGGCAGGGTAGGGACTGAAGCTTTCTTT. It yields the protein CASSLGGRVGTEAFF.

The rearrangement uses TRBV5-1 and TRBJ2-5, with 8 bases aligning to TRBD1. From germline, CDR1 is SGHRS and CDR2 YFSETQ. V lost 0 bases, J lost 1 base, and 5 bases stayed unmatched. This CDR3 contains 16 residues. The CDR3 loop is CASSLGTGPLQETQYF. The CDR3 DNA is TGCGCCAGCAGCTTGGGGACAGGGCCTCTCCAAGAGACCCAGTACTTC.

This chain uses TRBV18 with TRBJ2-2; weak D call: TRBD1 (5 bases). Germline V gene data show CDR1 as KGHSH and CDR2 as LQKENI. V gave up 6 bases and J gave up 1 base, with 9 bases separating them. The CDR3 has 14 amino acids. The CDR3 nucleotides are TGTGCCAGCTCGCTTGACAGGAACACCGGGGAGCTGTTTTTT. This codes for CASSLDRNTGELFF.

This chain joins TRBV6-5 and TRBJ1-2, with 7 bases lining up with TRBD1. Germline CDR1 reads MNHEY; CDR2 reads SVGAGI. This CDR3 is built from 12 residues. The V segment lost 7 bases and the J segment 7 bases; nucleotides outside the gene matches: 6. DNA of the CDR3: TGTGCCAGCACCACAGGGGTGGGTGGCTACACCTTC. Its protein is CASTTGVGGYTF.

The chain's CDR3 is CASSLGTDRSQYF. In nucleotides, the CDR3 is TGTGCCAGCAGCTTAGGGACAGACAGGAGCCAGTACTTC. The chain links TRBV7-2 to TRBJ2-5; D is possibly TRBD1 (6 bases). V was shortened by 1 base and J by 10 bases, with 13 bases between the two germline ends. Germline values: CDR1 SGHTA, CDR2 FQGNSA. The CDR3 runs to 13 residues.

This sequence joins TRBV29-1 and TRBJ1-1; 9 nucleotides match TRBD1. Trimming removed 7 bases from V and 1 base from J; junction bases left unmatched: 4. The CDR3 extends over 13 amino acids. The germline V gene has CDR1 SQVTM and CDR2 ANQGSEA. The CDR3 region is CSADRGRNTEAFF. The CDR3 DNA is TGCAGCGCGGACAGGGGCCGGAACACTGAAGCTTTCTTT.

This rearrangement joins TRBV7-3 to TRBJ2-1, with 12 bases aligning to TRBD1. Germline CDR1 SGHTA, CDR2 FQGTGA. V trimming: 4 bases; J trimming: 8 bases; junction bases outside the gene matches: 12. The CDR3 extends over 17 amino acids. Here the CDR3 reads CASSSQGPGQGADEQFF. As DNA, the CDR3 is TGTGCCAGCAGCTCCCAAGGCCCGGGACAGGGGGCCGATGAGCAGTTCTTC.

The chain carries TRBV7-2 and TRBJ1-6; D may be TRBD1 (5 bases). Per the germline V gene, CDR1 is SGHTA and CDR2 is FQGNSA. The CDR3 is made up of 15 amino acids. With 4 bases removed from V and 5 bases from J, the gap between germline ends came to 12 bases. The CDR3 DNA reads TGTGCCAGCAGCTCATTGGGGGACCATAATTCACCCCTCCACTTT. Protein sequence: CASSSLGDHNSPLHF.

V and J are TRBV6-5 and TRBJ1-3, with TRBD1 as a possible D gene (6 bases). The V end was cut by 8 bases, the J end by 0 bases, with 14 bases between. Germline assignment: CDR1 MNHEY and CDR2 SVGAGI. The CDR3 sequence is 15 residues long. CDR3 sequence reads: CASLDRKFSGNTIYF. The CDR3 region has the DNA TGTGCCAGCCTGGACAGAAAATTCTCTGGAAACACCATATATTTT.

V and J are TRBV11-1 and TRBJ1-1; D gene uncertain. The germline gives CDR1 SGHAT, CDR2 FQDESV (reference sequence). This CDR3 region has 14 residues. V dropped 5 bases and J dropped 1 base, with 11 bases sitting between them. The CDR3 region is CASSPQFGNTEAFF. CDR3 coding DNA: TGTGCCAGCAGCCCACAATTCGGGAACACTGAAGCTTTCTTT.

The chain recombines TRBV10-1 with TRBJ1-1, with D hard to call. V was trimmed by 0 bases and J by 4 bases, leaving 12 bases between them. Germline values: CDR1 WNHNN, CDR2 SYGVQD (reference sequence). The CDR3 is 15 amino acids. The CDR3 coding sequence is TGCGCCAGCAGTGAGTCGAAGGGCCGGAGCACTGAAGCTTTCTTT. As protein: CASSESKGRSTEAFF.

The CDR3: CASMNSNTGELFF. Written as DNA, the CDR3 is TGTGCCAGTATGAACAGCAACACCGGGGAGCTGTTTTTT. This chain joins TRBV19 and TRBJ2-2, with D unresolved. This CDR3 has 13 residues. The germline V gene encodes CDR1 LNHDA and CDR2 SQIVND (reference sequence). The ends were cut back, 7 bases at V and 2 bases at J, with 8 bases in the middle.

On this clone: Other DNA sequences in this sample translate to the same CDR3. This rearrangement joins TRBV5-6 to TRBJ2-5, with D tentatively TRBD2 (5 bases). Trimming removed 4 bases from V and 5 bases from J, with 9 bases in between. The CDR3 loop spans 12 amino acids. The germline gives CDR1 SGHDT, CDR2 YYEEEE. In DNA, the CDR3 is TGTGCCAGCAGCCTAAGGAGGGAGACCCAGTACTTC. It translates to CASSLRRETQYF. Filled out from reference TRBV5-6 and TRBJ2-5, the complete variable domain reads DAGVTQSPTHLIKTRGQQVTLRCSPKSGHDTVSWYQQALGQGPQFIFQYYEEEERQRGNFPDRFSGHQFPNYSSELNVNALLLGDSALYLCASSLRRETQYFGPGTRLLVL.